A single sample is the source of the 21 T cell receptor beta chains below, sequenced in a study of siplizumab effects on memory and regulatory T cells. Clones were sequenced by immunoSEQ multiplex PCR, and TCRdb holds only the in-frame ones, with some missing. The repertoire holds approximately 60,000 clones, with less than 80% as singletons. Sequencing input: memory CD4+ T cells sorted from blood. These receptors were taken from a human donor in good health.

The genes are TRBV5-1 and TRBJ2-5; 8 bases map to TRBD2. V shed 2 bases and J 5 bases; nucleotides not matched to a gene: 11. CDR3 length: 16 amino acids. Looked up from germline, CDR1 is SGHRS and CDR2 is YFSETQ. The CDR3 reads CASSLSAGGFGETQYF. The CDR3 coding sequence is TGCGCCAGCAGCTTATCGGCGGGGGGCTTCGGGGAGACCCAGTACTTC.

The rearrangement uses TRBV28 and TRBJ1-1; 7 bases are a match to TRBD1. Germline V CDR1 and CDR2: MDHEN, SYDVKM. V lost 1 base, J lost 11 bases, and 16 bases stayed unmatched. CDR3 length: 16 amino acids. This CDR3 is CASSLYHLGQARGAFF. The CDR3 DNA sequence: TGTGCCAGCAGTTTATACCACCTCGGACAGGCCCGGGGGGCTTTCTTT.

The count of this clone is one. The chain combines TRBV10-3 with TRBJ1-1, with D possibly TRBD1 on 6 matching bases. Trimming shortened V by 7 bases and J by 3 bases, and 18 bases separated the two germline ends. CDR3 length: 15 amino acids. CDR1 is ENHRY, CDR2 SYGVKD, per germline. The CDR3 is CAITGEQAGDTEAFF. CDR3 DNA: TGTGCCATCACAGGGGAACAGGCCGGGGACACTGAAGCTTTCTTT.

This chain uses TRBV7-2 with TRBJ2-4; 12 bases line up with TRBD2. This CDR3 is built from 16 residues. The germline gives CDR1 SGHTA, CDR2 FQGNSA. V trimming: 1 base; J trimming: 4 bases; junction bases outside the gene matches: 2. CDR3 region: CASSLDLAGGKNIQYF. The CDR3 nucleotides read TGTGCCAGCAGCTTAGATCTAGCGGGGGGGAAAAACATTCAGTACTTC.

The rearrangement uses TRBV27 and TRBJ1-5; no firm D call. The CDR3 has 16 residues. The V gene lost 2 bases and the J gene lost 0 bases, with 11 bases spanning the gap. CDR1 is MNHEY, CDR2 SMNVEV, per germline (reference sequence). The CDR3 sequence is CASSLKGGVSNQPQHF. In DNA form, the CDR3 reads TGTGCCAGCAGTTTAAAGGGTGGGGTTAGCAATCAGCCCCAGCATTTT.

The chain couples TRBV7-3 to TRBJ1-1; possible D gene TRBD1, 5 bases. V lost 2 bases and J lost 1, with 8 bases in between. Germline CDR1 and CDR2: SGHTA and FQGTGA. The CDR3 totals 14 residues. The CDR3 sequence: CASSLGTENTEAFF. CDR3 nucleotides: TGTGCCAGCAGCTTAGGGACGGAGAACACTGAAGCTTTCTTT.

The chain joins TRBV7-9 to TRBJ2-5; D possibly corresponds to TRBD1 (6 bases). V lost 2 bases and J lost 0, with 10 bases in between. Germline CDR1 and CDR2: SEHNR and FQNEAQ (reference sequence). There are 15 residues in the CDR3. The CDR3 DNA is TGTGCCAGCAGCTTATCGGGACATTACCAAGAGACCCAGTACTTC. Its protein is CASSLSGHYQETQYF. The variable domain in full, with the rest retrieved from reference TRBV7-9 and TRBJ2-5, is DTGVSQNPRHKITKRGQNVTFRCDPISEHNRLYWYRQTLGQGPEFLTYFQNEAQLEKSRLLSDRFSAERPKGSFSTLEIQRTEQGDSAMYLCASSLSGHYQETQYFGPGTRLLVL.

V gene TRBV10-3 combines with J gene TRBJ1-1; 7 bases are a match to TRBD1. This CDR3 has 14 residues. Germline V gene data show CDR1 as ENHRY and CDR2 as SYGVKD. V shed 6 bases and J 1 base; nucleotides not matched to a gene: 5. CDR3 bases: TGTGCCATCAGGGAGACAGGGAAGAACACTGAAGCTTTCTTT. It specifies CAIRETGKNTEAFF.

Comments on this clone: The junction shows a germline mismatch at one end, possibly a read error. V usage is TRBV18 and J usage is TRBJ1-1; D is possibly TRBD1 (5 bases). In germline, CDR1 is KGHSH, CDR2 LQKENI. This CDR3 contains 15 residues. The CDR3: CASSPLRQGSTEAFF. Written as DNA, the CDR3 is TGTGCCAGCTCCCCACTAAGGCAGGGAAGCACTGAAGCTTTCTTT. Using reference TRBV18 and TRBJ1-1 for the parts outside the CDR3, the full variable domain is NAGVMQNPRHLVRRRGQEARLRCSPMKGHSHVYWYRQLPEEGLKFMVYLQKENIIDESGMPKERFSAEFPKEGPSILRIQQVVRGDSAAYFCASSPLRQGSTEAFFGQGTRLTVV.

Only one count was recorded for this clone. The gene calls are TRBV5-4 and TRBJ2-4; 9 bases map to TRBD1. V lost 7 bases, J lost 6 bases, and 2 bases stayed unmatched. Germline values: CDR1 SGHNT, CDR2 YYREEE (reference sequence). The CDR3 is 12 amino acids. This chain's CDR3 is CASGQGLNIQYF. Here the CDR3 DNA reads TGTGCCAGCGGACAGGGGCTAAACATTCAGTACTTC.

The chain recombines TRBV6-8 with TRBJ2-3; TRBD1 agrees at 8 bases. CDR3 size: 18 residues. V trimming: 2 bases; J trimming: 0 bases; junction bases outside the gene matches: 10. Germline V lookup: CDR1 MNHGY, CDR2 SAAAGT. The DNA for the CDR3 is TGTGCCAGCAGTTACCCTGTCACAGGGGGAACTAGCACAGATACGCAGTATTTT. Translating gives CASSYPVTGGTSTDTQYF.

V gene TRBV5-1 combines with J gene TRBJ2-1; 13 nucleotides match TRBD2. Germline V gives CDR1 SGHRS, CDR2 YFSETQ. Trimming cost V 4 bases and J 8 bases; bases outside gene matches: 6. CDR3 length: 15 amino acids. Written as DNA, the CDR3 is TGCGCCAGCAGCGGAACTAGCGGGGGGGCCCATGAGCAGTTCTTC. It translates to CASSGTSGGAHEQFF.

This clone showed up just a few times. This rearrangement joins TRBV6-5 to TRBJ1-1; D uncertain. V was pared by 9 bases and J by 2 bases, with 16 bases between. This CDR3 region has 14 residues. CDR1 is MNHEY and CDR2 is SVGAGI in the germline V gene. CDR3 nucleotides: TGTGCCAGTAACACCGGGCCGACCAACACTGAAGCTTTCTTT. Its translation: CASNTGPTNTEAFF.

This rearrangement joins TRBV12-5 to TRBJ2-7, with TRBD1 matching over 7 bases. The CDR3 is 15 residues long. Germline V gene sequence: CDR1 LGHNT, CDR2 FRNRAP. With 5 bases clipped from V and 3 bases from J, the junction kept 10 bases outside the gene matches. CDR3 loop: CASGKTRDRDYEQYF. The CDR3 nucleotides are TGTGCTAGTGGTAAAACCCGGGACAGAGACTACGAGCAGTACTTC.

V gene TRBV11-3 combines with J gene TRBJ2-1, with 8 bases fitting TRBD2. J gave up 7 bases and V 5 bases, and 10 bases lay outside the gene matches. The CDR3 extends over 15 amino acids. Germline CDR1 SGHNT, CDR2 YENEEA. CDR3 in DNA: TGTGCCAGCAGCCCCGGGGGGGCGTTGTTTAATGAGCAGTTCTTC. It yields the protein CASSPGGALFNEQFF.

The rearrangement joins TRBV9 to TRBJ2-1, with D possibly being TRBD2 (7 bases). CDR1 SGDLS and CDR2 YYNGEE come from the germline V gene. The length of the CDR3 is 16 residues. V was clipped by 4 bases and J by 5 bases, with 19 bases between them. The CDR3 protein is CASSPLGGGAHNEQFF. CDR3 DNA sequence: TGTGCCAGCAGCCCACTAGGGGGGGGAGCCCACAATGAGCAGTTCTTC.

The chain recombines TRBV7-3 with TRBJ1-1, with no clear D. This CDR3 has 13 amino acids. Trimming took 2 bases from V and 5 from J, leaving 9 bases between them. CDR1 is SGHTA, CDR2 FQGTGA, per germline. The CDR3 DNA reads TGTGCCAGCAGCTTATACCGGGATACTGAAGCTTTCTTT. This gives the protein CASSLYRDTEAFF.

The CDR3 DNA is TGTGCCAGCAGCTTTTCTTCGGGACAGATTGAAGCTTTCTTT. It codes for CASSFSSGQIEAFF. The V gene is TRBV11-2, the J gene TRBJ1-1; 7 nucleotides match TRBD1. V gave up 3 bases and J gave up 7 bases; unmatched junction bases: 8. The CDR3 is made up of 14 amino acids. From germline, CDR1 is SGHAT and CDR2 FQNNGV.

V is TRBV5-4 and J is TRBJ2-3; TRBD2 matches at 12 bases. Germline trimming cut 3 bases from V and 6 bases from J; bases unmatched to any gene: 8. The germline V gene encodes CDR1 SGHNT and CDR2 YYREEE (reference sequence). CDR3 size: 16 residues. The CDR3 is CASSSLAGGAWDTQYF. Here the CDR3 DNA reads TGTGCCAGCAGCTCCCTAGCGGGGGGGGCATGGGATACGCAGTATTTT.

This clone was recorded a few times. CDR3 DNA sequence: TGTGCCAGTAGGCGGGACAGGACCTTCTATGGCTACACCTTC. Translation: CASRRDRTFYGYTF. The chain uses TRBV19 and TRBJ1-2, with 8 bases identical to TRBD1. Trimming at V came to 6 bases and at J to 4 bases, leaving 7 bases not matched to a gene. CDR1 is LNHDA and CDR2 is SQIVND in the germline V gene (reference sequence). The CDR3 length is 14 residues.

The chain combines TRBV5-1 with TRBJ2-1, with 11 positions matching TRBD2. Trimming at V came to 1 base and at J to 5 bases, leaving 5 bases not matched to a gene. The V gene's germline CDR1 is SGHRS and CDR2 YFSETQ. The CDR3 is 16 residues long. The CDR3 here is CASSLSTSGNHNEQFF. CDR3 coding DNA: TGCGCCAGCAGCTTGTCGACTAGCGGGAACCACAATGAGCAGTTCTTC.